This TCR beta chain was found in a study of CD8+ T cells in alopecia areata. RNA, once extracted, was reverse transcribed into cDNA for use as the sequencing template. The repertoire was sequenced with immunoSEQ multiplex PCR; TCRdb's copy has only in-frame clones and lacks some. Of about 180,000 clones listed, about 53% are singletons. Documented treatment: oral pan-JAK inhibitor, 5-10 mg twice daily. V trimming: 7 bases; J trimming: 5 bases; junction bases outside the gene matches: 7. This CDR3 is 14 amino acids long. Germline CDR1 LNHDA, CDR2 SQIVND (reference sequence). On this clone itself: The target antigen is unknown.

The study's findings and limits: Tofacitinib significantly lowered scalp clonality and expanded CD8+ clones among the top 100.

Sequenced here: CD8+ T cells sorted from blood, sampled at week 24, from a patient treated with tofacitinib. This receptor was taken from a human donor with alopecia areata. This chain links TRBV19 with TRBJ1-2, with TRBD1 identical over 10 bases. CDR3 in amino acids: CASTPGTGDYGYTF. The CDR3 bases are TGTGCCAGTACCCCCGGGACAGGGGATTATGGCTACACCTTC.